This T cell receptor beta chain was captured in a study of glioma-infiltrating T cells. Amplification of TCR alpha and beta CDR3 regions from RNA used iRepertoire nested multiplex PCR. TCRdb passed the multiplex PCR reads through MiXCR, listing each CDR3 protein once. The profile shows 150,000 or so distinct CDR3 sequences, roughly two fifths of them singletons. The sequenced sample was glioma tissue, nonneoplastic brain tissue, or PBMCs (not recorded which). This receptor was obtained from a human donor with low-grade glioma or glioblastoma, undergoing nonglioma brain surgery, or in good health (not recorded which).

The CDR3 loop is CASSIGRTYEQYF. CDR3 nucleotide sequence: TGTGCCAGCAGTATTGGACGGACCTACGAGCAGTACTTC. The J gene is TRBJ2-7, the V gene TRBV27; D remains unclear. Germline V gene lookup returns CDR1 MNHEY and CDR2 SMNVEV (reference sequence). The V end was cut by 5 bases, the J end by 2 bases, with 10 bases between. The CDR3 runs 13 residues.